This section outlines one T cell receptor (beta chain) sequence together with its context. Antigen: not known. The data derive from a study of cytomegalovirus exposure and HLA in healthy donors. The study's findings and limits: It was confirmed in vitro that three of the CMV-associated chains were specific for CMV antigens.

The PCR contained 60 Vbeta and 13 Jbeta primers. Generated by immunoSEQ multiplex PCR, the TCRdb table keeps only in-frame clones and is missing some. The table records about 67,000 clones, roughly 75% of them present only once. Sequenced: PBMCs. The clonotype was recovered from a man aged 60 to 75 in good health and CMV-seropositive.

CDR3 coding DNA: TGTGCCAGCAGCTTGGGGGGGGGAGGAGATACGCAGTATTTT. This gives the protein CASSLGGGGDTQYF. The rearrangement uses TRBV5-6 and TRBJ2-3; 7 bases align to TRBD2. The CDR3 consists of 14 residues. Germline V gene data show CDR1 as SGHDT and CDR2 as YYEEEE. V lost 0 bases, J lost 5 bases, and 3 bases stayed unmatched. Supplemented by reference TRBV5-6 and TRBJ2-3, the full variable domain reads DAGVTQSPTHLIKTRGQQVTLRCSPKSGHDTVSWYQQALGQGPQFIFQYYEEEERQRGNFPDRFSGHQFPNYSSELNVNALLLGDSALYLCASSLGGGGDTQYFGPGTRLTVL.